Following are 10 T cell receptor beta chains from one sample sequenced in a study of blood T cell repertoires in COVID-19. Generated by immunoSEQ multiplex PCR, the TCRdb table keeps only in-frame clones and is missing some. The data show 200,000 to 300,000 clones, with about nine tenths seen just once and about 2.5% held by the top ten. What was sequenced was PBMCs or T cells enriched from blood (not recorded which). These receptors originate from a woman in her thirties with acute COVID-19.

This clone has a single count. The CDR3 spells CASSLVGGAMGNTIYF. CDR3 in DNA: TGCGCCAGCAGCTTGGTAGGGGGCGCGATGGGAAACACCATATATTTT. This chain links TRBV5-1 with TRBJ1-3; TRBD1 matches 7 bases. The CDR3 consists of 16 residues. Unmatched junction bases numbered 7, after V lost 0 bases and J lost 4 bases. In germline, CDR1 is SGHRS, CDR2 YFSETQ.

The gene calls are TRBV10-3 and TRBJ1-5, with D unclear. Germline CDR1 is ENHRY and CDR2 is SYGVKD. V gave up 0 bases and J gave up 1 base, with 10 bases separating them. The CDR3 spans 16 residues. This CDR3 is CAISESISRSNQPQHF. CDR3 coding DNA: TGTGCCATCAGTGAGTCGATTTCCAGAAGCAATCAGCCCCAGCATTTT.

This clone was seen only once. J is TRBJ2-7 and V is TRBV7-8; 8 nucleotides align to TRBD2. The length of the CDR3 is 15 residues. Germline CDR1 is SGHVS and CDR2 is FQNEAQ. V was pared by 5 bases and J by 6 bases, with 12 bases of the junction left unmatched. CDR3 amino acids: CASSTYPPGGPEQYF. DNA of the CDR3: TGTGCCAGCAGCACCTACCCCCCGGGGGGGCCCGAGCAGTACTTC.

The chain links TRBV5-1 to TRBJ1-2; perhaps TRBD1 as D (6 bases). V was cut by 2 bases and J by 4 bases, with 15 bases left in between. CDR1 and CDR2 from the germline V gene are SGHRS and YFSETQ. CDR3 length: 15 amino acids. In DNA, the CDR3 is TGCGCCAGCAGCTTACTACAGGGACCTTCCTATGGCTACACCTTC. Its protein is CASSLLQGPSYGYTF.

The CDR3 spells CASSLRTPGGLPDNEQFF. CDR3 coding DNA: TGTGCCAGCAGTTTAAGGACCCCGGGGGGCCTCCCGGACAATGAGCAGTTCTTC. This chain joins TRBV27 and TRBJ2-1, with D tentatively TRBD2 (7 bases). Trimming removed 2 bases at V and 5 bases at J, with 22 bases between. The germline CDR1 and CDR2 sequences are MNHEY and SMNVEV (reference sequence). The CDR3 is made up of 18 amino acids.

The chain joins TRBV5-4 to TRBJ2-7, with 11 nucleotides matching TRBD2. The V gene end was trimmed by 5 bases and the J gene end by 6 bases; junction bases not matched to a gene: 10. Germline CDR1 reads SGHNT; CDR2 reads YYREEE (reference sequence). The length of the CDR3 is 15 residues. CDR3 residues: CASSNSGGAEGEQYF. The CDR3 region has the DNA TGTGCCAGCAGTAATAGCGGGGGGGCAGAGGGCGAGCAGTACTTC.

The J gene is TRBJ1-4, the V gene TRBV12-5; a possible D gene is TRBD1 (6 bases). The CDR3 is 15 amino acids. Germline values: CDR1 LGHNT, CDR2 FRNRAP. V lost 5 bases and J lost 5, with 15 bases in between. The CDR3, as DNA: TGTGCTAGTGGTACCGGACAGCAAGAGAATGAAAAACTGTTTTTT. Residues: CASGTGQQENEKLFF. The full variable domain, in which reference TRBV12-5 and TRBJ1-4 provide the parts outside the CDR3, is DARVTQTPRHKVTEMGQEVTMRCQPILGHNTVFWYRQTMMQGLELLAYFRNRAPLDDSGMPKDRFSAEMPDATLATLKIQPSEPRDSAVYFCASGTGQQENEKLFFGSGTQLSVL.

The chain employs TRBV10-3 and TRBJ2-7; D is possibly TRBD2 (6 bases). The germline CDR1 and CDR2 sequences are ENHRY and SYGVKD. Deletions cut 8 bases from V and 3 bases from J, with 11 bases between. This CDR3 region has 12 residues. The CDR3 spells CAIAGSDYEQYF. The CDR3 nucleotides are TGTGCCATCGCGGGGTCCGACTACGAGCAGTACTTC.

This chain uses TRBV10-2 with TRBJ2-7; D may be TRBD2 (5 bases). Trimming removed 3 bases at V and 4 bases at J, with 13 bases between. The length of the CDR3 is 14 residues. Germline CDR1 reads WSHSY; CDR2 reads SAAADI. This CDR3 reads CASSDWGVDYEQYF. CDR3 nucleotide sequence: TGCGCCAGCAGTGATTGGGGAGTTGATTACGAGCAGTACTTC.

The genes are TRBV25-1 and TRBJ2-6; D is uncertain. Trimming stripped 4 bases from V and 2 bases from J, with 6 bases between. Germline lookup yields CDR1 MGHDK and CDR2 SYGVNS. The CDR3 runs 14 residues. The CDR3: CASSASAGANVLTF. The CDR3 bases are TGTGCCAGCAGTGCGTCAGCTGGGGCCAACGTCCTGACTTTC.